The 22 T cell receptor beta chains presented below share a single source sample, sequenced in a study of T cell repertoires in cytomegalovirus infection. TCRdb independently ran MiXCR on the reads; one entry per CDR3 protein. The profile shows approximately 590,000 distinct CDR3 sequences, around two fifths of them singletons. These TCRs' antigens remain unknown. This specimen was cultured PBMCs, taken from culture after CMV antigen stimulation. The receptors here all came from a human donor in good health (CMV status not recorded). Some clones in this sample may be carry-over from other donors' samples.

This chain joins TRBV7-9 and TRBJ1-2; D remains unclear. This CDR3 region has 15 residues. CDR1 SEHNR and CDR2 FQNEAQ come from the germline V gene (reference sequence). Between the trimmed V and J ends, which lost 1 base and 2 bases, there was a span of 11 bases. The CDR3 loop is CASSLGGIGNYGYTF. Here the CDR3 DNA reads TGTGCCAGCAGCTTAGGAGGTATCGGGAACTATGGCTACACCTTC.

The chain is built from TRBV19 and TRBJ2-1; weak D call: TRBD1 (5 bases). V was clipped by 7 bases and J by 4 bases, with 14 bases between them. Germline V gene lookup returns CDR1 LNHDA and CDR2 SQIVND (reference sequence). The CDR3 has 14 amino acids. CDR3 sequence (DNA): TGTGCCAGTAAAGTAAGGGGCCCGTACAATGAGCAGTTCTTC. Its protein product is CASKVRGPYNEQFF.

This clonotype was detected only a few times. This sequence joins TRBV12-3 or TRBV12-4 and TRBJ2-5; D is unresolved. This CDR3 is built from 13 residues. The V end lost 4 bases, the J end lost 4 bases, and 10 bases lay between the germline ends. The CDR3 spells CASSYSPRETQYF. The DNA for the CDR3 is TGTGCCAGCAGTTATAGCCCCCGAGAGACCCAGTACTTC.

This clonotype was observed a few times. This chain uses TRBV2 with TRBJ2-3, with D hard to call. The ends were cut back, 7 bases at V and 0 bases at J, with 11 bases in the middle. Germline CDR1 and CDR2: SNHLY and FYNNEI. The CDR3 sequence is 14 residues long. The DNA of the CDR3 is TGTGCCAGCAATCAACAATCTAGCACAGATACGCAGTATTTT. Protein: CASNQQSSTDTQYF.

This sequence joins TRBV6-5 and TRBJ1-4; TRBD1 aligns across 8 bases. The J segment lost 5 bases and the V segment lost 7 bases, leaving 6 bases of the junction unmatched. The CDR3 has 14 residues. The germline gives CDR1 MNHEY, CDR2 SVGAGI. The CDR3 DNA reads as TGTGCCAGCACCCGAGACAGGGGCAATGAAAAACTGTTTTTT. Translated: CASTRDRGNEKLFF.

This clonotype was recorded a few times. This sequence joins TRBV7-2 and TRBJ1-5; D not resolved. This CDR3 has 16 residues. Germline-derived CDR1 and CDR2 are SGHTA and FQGNSA. Deletions cut 3 bases from V and 2 bases from J, with 14 bases between. The CDR3 loop is CASSLARAGGNQPQHF. In DNA form, the CDR3 reads TGTGCCAGCAGCTTGGCCCGGGCCGGCGGCAATCAGCCCCAGCATTTT.

The rearrangement links TRBV2 to TRBJ2-7; D is unresolved. V lost 0 bases, J lost 6 bases, and 6 bases lay in between. This CDR3 comprises 12 residues. The germline gives CDR1 SNHLY, CDR2 FYNNEI. CDR3 loop: CASSEASSEQYF. CDR3 nucleotides: TGTGCCAGCAGTGAAGCTAGTTCCGAGCAGTACTTC.

This clonotype was counted between two and nine times. The chain carries TRBV25-1 and TRBJ1-1; no clear D. Trimming removed 5 bases at V and 6 bases at J, with 10 bases between. The CDR3 loop spans 12 amino acids. The germline V gene has CDR1 MGHDK and CDR2 SYGVNS. The CDR3 nucleotides read TGTGCCAGCAGTAACCAGGCCCCTGAAGCTTTCTTT. Translating gives CASSNQAPEAFF.

The chain recombines TRBV25-1 with TRBJ1-5, with 10 nucleotides matching TRBD1. This CDR3 spans 14 amino acids. Germline V gene data show CDR1 as MGHDK and CDR2 as SYGVNS. The V gene end was trimmed by 4 bases and the J gene end by 5 bases; junction bases not matched to a gene: 2. CDR3 nucleotides: TGTGCCAGCAGTGGGGGGACAGGGGATCAGCCCCAGCATTTT. Protein sequence: CASSGGTGDQPQHF.

V is TRBV7-8 and J is TRBJ1-1, with D perhaps matching TRBD1 (5 bases). CDR1 is SGHVS, CDR2 FQNEAQ, per germline. With 2 bases removed from V and 3 bases from J, the gap between germline ends came to 19 bases. The CDR3 has 17 amino acids. CDR3 amino acids: CASSLSHRSYGDTEAFF. In DNA form, the CDR3 reads TGTGCCAGCAGCTTATCCCACAGGTCATATGGGGACACTGAAGCTTTCTTT.

CDR3: CASGFESNQPQHF. CDR3 nucleotides: TGTGCTAGTGGTTTCGAAAGCAATCAGCCCCAGCATTTT. The chain is built from TRBV12-5 and TRBJ1-5; no clear D. Germline V CDR1 and CDR2: LGHNT, FRNRAP. The CDR3 runs 13 residues. V dropped 3 bases and J dropped 1 base, with 4 bases sitting between them.

This clonotype was detected ten times or more. The chain combines TRBV7-8 with TRBJ2-7; 10 nucleotides match TRBD2. Losses at the gene ends were 0 bases for V and 3 bases for J; bases not matched to a gene: 5. The CDR3 has 16 residues. CDR1 and CDR2 (germline): SGHVS, FQNEAQ. The CDR3 DNA reads as TGTGCCAGCAGCTTAGCGAGTAGCGGGGGGATCTACGAGCAGTACTTC. Translation gives CASSLASSGGIYEQYF.

This clonotype was picked up a small number of times. CDR3 nucleotides: TGCGCCAGCAGCCCCCTAAAAAGGGAGTACCAAGAGACCCAGTACTTC. This gives the protein CASSPLKREYQETQYF. The J gene is TRBJ2-5, the V gene TRBV4-1; D possibly corresponds to TRBD2 (5 bases). Trimming stripped 4 bases from V and 0 bases from J, with 15 bases between. CDR3 length equals 16 residues. CDR1 and CDR2 from the germline V gene are MGHRA and YSYEKL.

This clonotype occurred a few times. V usage is TRBV7-2 and J usage is TRBJ2-1, with 9 positions matching TRBD2. Looked up from germline, CDR1 is SGHTA and CDR2 is FQGNSA. This CDR3 contains 15 residues. Trimming took 6 bases from V and 1 from J; bases not matched to a gene: 4. The CDR3 loop reads CASRVAGASYNEQFF. CDR3 sequence (DNA): TGTGCCAGCAGGGTAGCGGGAGCTTCCTACAATGAGCAGTTCTTC.

The V call is TRBV2, the J call TRBJ2-3; no firm D call. The CDR3 is 16 amino acids. Germline V gene lookup returns CDR1 SNHLY and CDR2 FYNNEI. Deletions cut 5 bases from V and 4 bases from J, with 19 bases between. The CDR3 reads CASSYDRLRGADTQYF. DNA of the CDR3: TGTGCCAGCAGTTACGATCGTCTTCGCGGCGCAGATACGCAGTATTTT. Together with reference TRBV2 and TRBJ2-3, the CDR3 gives the full variable domain: EPEVTQTPSHQVTQMGQEVILRCVPISNHLYFYWYRQILGQKVEFLVSFYNNEISEKSEIFDDQFSVERPDGSNFTLKIRSTKLEDSAMYFCASSYDRLRGADTQYFGPGTRLTVL.

To note about this clonotype: The junction and the germline gene differ at one end; a read error may be behind it. This chain uses TRBV2 with TRBJ2-4; D is undetermined. CDR3 length: 14 amino acids. Germline V CDR1 and CDR2: SNHLY, FYNNEI. The CDR3 reads CASSGPIAKNIQHF. As DNA, the CDR3 is TGTGCCAGCAGTGGACCTATAGCCAAAAACATTCAGCACTTC.

The table lists this clonotype with many counts. J is TRBJ2-7 and V is TRBV7-9; possibly TRBD1 for D (6 bases). Germline V gives CDR1 SEHNR, CDR2 FQNEAQ (reference sequence). This CDR3 has 16 residues. Trimming removed 4 bases from V and 6 bases from J, with 22 bases in between. The CDR3 here is CASSYSWGLQGSEQYF. Here the CDR3 DNA reads TGTGCCAGCAGCTACTCCTGGGGGCTACAGGGATCCGAGCAGTACTTC.

This clonotype has more than one count but fewer than ten. The genes are TRBV7-9 and TRBJ2-5, with TRBD1 matching over 8 bases. Germline assignment: CDR1 SEHNR and CDR2 FQNEAQ (reference sequence). The CDR3 runs to 16 residues. The junction had 5 bases not matched to a gene; V was cut back by 1 base and J by 1 base. The CDR3 sequence: CASSLVGTGIQETQYF. Here the CDR3 DNA reads TGTGCCAGCAGCTTAGTCGGGACAGGAATCCAAGAGACCCAGTACTTC.

Concerning this clonotype itself: This may be a read error, as it is one base from a much larger clone. CDR3 DNA sequence: TGTGCCAGCAGCTTGGCCCACGGGGCCAGCACAGATACGCAGTATTTT. This codes for CASSLAHGASTDTQYF. The V and J genes are TRBV7-2 and TRBJ2-3; either TRBD1 or TRBD2 may fit D (5 bases each). The CDR3 is 16 amino acids. Germline assignment: CDR1 SGHTA and CDR2 FQGNSA. V was shortened by 3 bases and J by 0 bases, with 13 bases between the two germline ends.

The gene calls are TRBV18 and TRBJ2-5; D not certain. Germline V CDR1 and CDR2: KGHSH, LQKENI. This CDR3 spans 11 amino acids. The V end was cut by 0 bases, the J end by 7 bases, with 3 bases between. The CDR3 loop is CASSPPGTQYF. CDR3 coding DNA: TGTGCCAGCTCACCACCGGGGACCCAGTACTTC.

J is TRBJ2-5 and V is TRBV29-1, with D tentatively TRBD1 (5 bases). The CDR3 loop spans 12 amino acids. Trimming stripped 2 bases from V and 5 bases from J, with 9 bases between. Germline values: CDR1 SQVTM, CDR2 ANQGSEA. The CDR3 sequence: CSVEQGTETQYF. CDR3 nucleotides: TGCAGCGTTGAACAGGGCACGGAGACCCAGTACTTC. Using reference TRBV29-1 and TRBJ2-5 for the parts outside the CDR3, the full variable domain is SAVISQKPSRDICQRGTSLTIQCQVDSQVTMMFWYRQQPGQSLTLIATANQGSEATYESGFVIDKFPISRPNLTFSTLTVSNMSPEDSSIYLCSVEQGTETQYFGPGTRLLVL.

This sequence joins TRBV11-1 and TRBJ2-7; 8 bases are shared with TRBD1. CDR1 is SGHAT, CDR2 FQDESV, per germline (reference sequence). With V trimmed by 5 bases and J by 11 bases, 14 bases remained unmatched. The CDR3 runs 14 residues. The chain's CDR3 is CASSPRTGWTYKYF. In DNA form, the CDR3 reads TGTGCCAGCAGCCCCCGGACAGGGTGGACTTACAAGTACTTC.